This TCR beta chain came from a study of CD8 T cells in Susac syndrome. The CDR3 sequence is 12 residues long. The germline V gene has CDR1 SNHLY and CDR2 FYNNEI. V lost 5 bases and J 8 bases, leaving 10 bases between the germline ends. When the RNA was reverse transcribed, random hexamers were used with an input of 0.5 to 1 ug. TCRdb passed the immunoSEQ multiplex PCR reads through MiXCR, listing each CDR3 protein once. The data show more than 150,000 distinct CDR3 sequences, over 90% seen once. The sample holds one count of this clonotype. Sequencing used CD8+ T cells from PBMCs. The chain recombines TRBV2 with TRBJ2-1; D is ambiguous. The TCR originated in a human donor with Susac syndrome. The CDR3 bases are TGTGCCAGCAGTTCAGGATCCGATGAGCAGTTCTTC. This codes for CASSSGSDEQFF.